This entry describes one T cell receptor (beta chain). This specimen belongs to a study of blood T cell repertoires in COVID-19. CDR3 length equals 13 residues. V was shortened by 1 base and J by 4 bases, with 8 bases between the two germline ends. The germline CDR1 and CDR2 sequences are SGHRS and YFSETQ. Sequenced by immunoSEQ multiplex PCR; TCRdb stores in-frame clones only, minus some. The sample has approximately 120,000 clones, about four fifths seen once. The V call is TRBV5-1, the J call TRBJ1-1; D possibly corresponds to TRBD1 (6 bases). Input material: peripheral blood. The clonotype comes from a man at least 80 years old with acute or convalescent COVID-19. The CDR3 sequence is CASSLWGPTEAFF. CDR3 DNA sequence: TGCGCCAGCAGCTTGTGGGGGCCCACTGAAGCTTTCTTT.